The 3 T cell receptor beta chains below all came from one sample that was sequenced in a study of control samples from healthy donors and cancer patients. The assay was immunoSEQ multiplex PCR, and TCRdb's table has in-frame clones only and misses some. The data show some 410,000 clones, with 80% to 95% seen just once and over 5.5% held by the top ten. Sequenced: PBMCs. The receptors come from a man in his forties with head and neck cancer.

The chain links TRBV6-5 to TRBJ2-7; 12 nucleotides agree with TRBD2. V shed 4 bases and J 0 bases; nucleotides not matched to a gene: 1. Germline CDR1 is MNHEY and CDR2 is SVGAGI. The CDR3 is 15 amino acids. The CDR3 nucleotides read TGTGCCAGCAGTTGGGGACTAGCGGGCTCCTACGAGCAGTACTTC. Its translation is CASSWGLAGSYEQYF.

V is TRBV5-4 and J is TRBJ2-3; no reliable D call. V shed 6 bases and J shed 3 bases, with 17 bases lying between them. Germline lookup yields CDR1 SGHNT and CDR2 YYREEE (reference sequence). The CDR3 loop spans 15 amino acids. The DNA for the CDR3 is TGTGCCAGCACCTCCAGAACCCGTCCAACAGATACGCAGTATTTT. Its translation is CASTSRTRPTDTQYF.

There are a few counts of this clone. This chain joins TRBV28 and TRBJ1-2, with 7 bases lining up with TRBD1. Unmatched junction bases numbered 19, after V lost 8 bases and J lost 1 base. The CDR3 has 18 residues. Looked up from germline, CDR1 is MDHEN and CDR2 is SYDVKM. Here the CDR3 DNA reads TGTGCCAGCGACGGACGAGCGCAGGGGGGGCCTCATAACTATGGCTACACCTTC. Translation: CASDGRAQGGPHNYGYTF.